This T cell receptor (beta chain) was identified during a study of blood T cell repertoires in COVID-19. Study background: Samples of COVID-19 (acute and convalescent) were obtained from the United States, Italy and Spain.

This CDR3 is built from 13 residues. Germline V CDR1 and CDR2: SEHNR, FQNEAQ (reference sequence). Trimming pared 8 bases from V and 1 base from J, leaving 9 bases between. Only in-frame clones appear in the TCRdb table, and some are missing; sequencing was by immunoSEQ multiplex PCR. The repertoire has over 45,000 clones, 70% to 90% of them found once; the top ten carry over 5.5%. The material sequenced was peripheral blood. This rearrangement joins TRBV7-9 to TRBJ1-3; D gene uncertain. This TCR was sampled from a man in his sixties with acute or convalescent COVID-19. CDR3 sequence reads: CASRGASGNTIYF. The CDR3 region has the DNA TGTGCCAGCCGGGGTGCTTCTGGAAACACCATATATTTT.